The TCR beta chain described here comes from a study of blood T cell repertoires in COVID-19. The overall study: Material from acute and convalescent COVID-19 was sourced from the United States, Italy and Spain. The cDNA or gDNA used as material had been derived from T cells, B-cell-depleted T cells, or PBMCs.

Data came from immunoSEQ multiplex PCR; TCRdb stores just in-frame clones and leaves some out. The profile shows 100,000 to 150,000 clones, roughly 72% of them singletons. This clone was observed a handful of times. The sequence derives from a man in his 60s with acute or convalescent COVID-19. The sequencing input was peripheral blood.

The CDR3 reads CASRFTLGTEAFF. The CDR3 DNA sequence: TGCGCCAGCAGATTTACCCTAGGAACTGAAGCTTTCTTT. This chain uses TRBV5-1 with TRBJ1-1; no reliable D call. This CDR3 is built from 13 residues. Germline loops: CDR1 SGHRS, CDR2 YFSETQ. Trimming took off 5 bases at V and 5 bases at J, with 13 bases between the two ends.